The 19 T cell receptor beta chains below were found in one sample sequenced in a study of T cell responses to AZD1222 COVID-19 vaccine. The repertoire was sequenced with immunoSEQ multiplex PCR; TCRdb's copy has only in-frame clones and lacks some. The sample yields over 110,000 clones, approximately 87% seen once. Sequenced here: peripheral blood, sampled 28 days after the second AZD1222 dose. These receptors were obtained from an adult who received the AZD1222 COVID-19 vaccine.

This clone is a singleton in its sample. The chain has TRBV9 and TRBJ2-7, with 8 positions matching TRBD1. The junction had 8 bases not matched to a gene; V was cut back by 4 bases and J by 5 bases. The germline gives CDR1 SGDLS, CDR2 YYNGEE. This CDR3 is 14 amino acids long. The CDR3: CASSLSRTGHEQYF. As DNA, the CDR3 is TGTGCCAGCAGCCTGTCGAGGACAGGGCACGAGCAGTACTTC.

The chain carries TRBV19 and TRBJ1-1; D ambiguous. Trimming removed 4 bases at V and 0 bases at J, with 9 bases between. Germline CDR1 and CDR2: LNHDA and SQIVND (reference sequence). The CDR3 is 14 amino acids. The CDR3 here is CASSNTPLNTEAFF. The CDR3 DNA follows: TGTGCCAGTAGTAATACACCTCTGAACACTGAAGCTTTCTTT. Complete variable domain (other parts from reference TRBV19 and TRBJ1-1): DGGITQSPKYLFRKEGQNVTLSCEQNLNHDAMYWYRQDPGQGLRLIYYSQIVNDFQKGDIAEGYSVSREKKESFPLTVTSAQKNPTAFYLCASSNTPLNTEAFFGQGTRLTVV.

This clone has a handful of counts. The genes are TRBV9 and TRBJ1-1; the D gene is possibly TRBD1 (6 bases). The CDR3 contains 15 residues. Germline loops: CDR1 SGDLS, CDR2 YYNGEE. V was cut by 0 bases and J by 1 base, with 10 bases left in between. The CDR3 loop reads CASSVGGLRNTEAFF. CDR3 sequence (DNA): TGTGCCAGCAGCGTAGGGGGGCTCCGGAACACTGAAGCTTTCTTT.

The chain carries TRBV19 and TRBJ2-1; a weak D match, TRBD1 (6 bases). With 9 bases removed from V and 0 bases from J, the gap between germline ends came to 15 bases. The CDR3 is 15 amino acids. From germline, CDR1 is LNHDA and CDR2 SQIVND (reference sequence). CDR3: CASRHARGSYNEQFF. The DNA for the CDR3 is TGTGCCAGCCGCCACGCCAGGGGCTCCTACAATGAGCAGTTCTTC.

CDR3 loop: CASSQGGFGNTIYF. CDR3 DNA: TGTGCCAGCAGCCAGGGGGGTTTCGGAAACACCATATATTTT. The genes are TRBV6-5 and TRBJ1-3, with TRBD1 matching 7 bases. V gave up 6 bases and J gave up 4 bases; unmatched junction bases: 6. The CDR3 has 14 residues. CDR1 is MNHEY, CDR2 SVGAGI, per germline.

This rearrangement joins TRBV28 to TRBJ2-1; 9 nucleotides match TRBD2. The ends lost 6 bases at V and 1 base at J; junction bases unmatched: 7. Germline V CDR1 and CDR2: MDHEN, SYDVKM. CDR3 length equals 16 residues. The CDR3 DNA reads as TGTGCCAGCAGGTTGATGGCGGGAGGGTCCTACAATGAGCAGTTCTTC. It translates to CASRLMAGGSYNEQFF. Combining the CDR3 with reference TRBV28 and TRBJ2-1 gives the whole variable domain DVKVTQSSRYLVKRTGEKVFLECVQDMDHENMFWYRQDPGLGLRLIYFSYDVKMKEKGDIPEGYSVSREKKERFSLILESASTNQTSMYLCASRLMAGGSYNEQFFGPGTRLTVL.

The chain carries TRBV11-2 and TRBJ2-3, with D unresolved. The CDR3 is made up of 17 amino acids. V dropped 0 bases and J dropped 2 bases, with 15 bases sitting between them. CDR1 is SGHAT, CDR2 FQNNGV, per germline. Here the CDR3 reads CASSLERGLLFTDTQYF. In DNA form, the CDR3 reads TGTGCCAGCAGCTTAGAACGTGGGTTACTCTTCACAGATACGCAGTATTTT.

This chain joins TRBV28 and TRBJ1-1; D is unclear. CDR1 and CDR2 from the germline V gene are MDHEN and SYDVKM. The CDR3 extends over 14 amino acids. Trimming took off 5 bases at V and 1 base at J, with 11 bases between the two ends. The CDR3 sequence: CASSPLSGNTEAFF. CDR3 bases: TGTGCCAGCAGTCCGTTGAGCGGGAACACTGAAGCTTTCTTT.

The rearrangement joins TRBV29-1 to TRBJ1-1; no clear D gene. The CDR3 spans 14 residues. Between the trimmed V and J ends, which lost 6 bases and 3 bases, there was a span of 17 bases. CDR1 is SQVTM, CDR2 ANQGSEA, per germline. The CDR3 coding sequence is TGCAGCGTGGCGGTGGGGATTTGGGACACTGAAGCTTTCTTT. Amino acids: CSVAVGIWDTEAFF.

The V gene is TRBV5-1, the J gene TRBJ1-3; D remains unclear. Between the trimmed V and J ends, which lost 8 bases and 2 bases, there was a span of 11 bases. CDR1 and CDR2 from the germline V gene are SGHRS and YFSETQ. The CDR3 contains 13 residues. The CDR3 sequence: CASTLGTGNTIYF. CDR3 in DNA: TGCGCCAGTACCCTAGGTACTGGAAACACCATATATTTT.

The genes are TRBV3-1 (or the pseudogene TRBV3-2) and TRBJ2-3; 8 nucleotides line up with TRBD1. With V trimmed by 2 bases and J by 3 bases, 13 bases remained unmatched. The CDR3 has 18 amino acids. Germline V gene data show CDR1 as LGHDT and CDR2 as YNNKEL (reference sequence). DNA of the CDR3: TGTGCCAGCAGCCAAAGGAGGAGTGGGGACAGGCGGACAGATACGCAGTATTTT. Its translation is CASSQRRSGDRRTDTQYF.

V is TRBV6-5 and J is TRBJ1-2; tentatively, D is TRBD1 (6 bases). The V gene lost 0 bases and the J gene lost 3 bases, with 11 bases spanning the gap. Germline lookup yields CDR1 MNHEY and CDR2 SVGAGI. This CDR3 has 15 residues. The CDR3 spells CASSYSTGKYYGYTF. In nucleotides, the CDR3 is TGTGCCAGCAGTTACTCAACAGGGAAATACTATGGCTACACCTTC.

The V and J genes are TRBV9 and TRBJ2-7; D gene unclear. V shed 3 bases and J shed 2 bases, with 9 bases lying between them. The CDR3 is 13 residues long. Per the germline V gene, CDR1 is SGDLS and CDR2 is YYNGEE. In DNA, the CDR3 is TGTGCCAGCAGCGCCGACCTAACCTACGAGCAGTACTTC. This encodes CASSADLTYEQYF. Based on the CDR3 plus reference TRBV9 and TRBJ2-7, the full variable domain is DSGVTQTPKHLITATGQRVTLRCSPRSGDLSVYWYQQSLDQGLQFLIQYYNGEERAKGNILERFSAQQFPDLHSELNLSSLELGDSALYFCASSADLTYEQYFGPGTRLTVT.

The chain has TRBV4-2 and TRBJ2-3, with TRBD2 matching 7 bases. The CDR3 is 15 residues long. Germline CDR1 is LGHNA and CDR2 is YNFKEQ. With 3 bases clipped from V and 6 bases from J, the junction kept 9 bases outside the gene matches. CDR3 coding DNA: TGTGCCAGCAGCCACGGACTAGACCGATCTGATACGCAGTATTTT. Its protein product is CASSHGLDRSDTQYF.

The chain has TRBV7-9 and TRBJ1-5; D unclear. Germline V lookup: CDR1 SEHNR, CDR2 FQNEAQ (reference sequence). The germline V and J ends were trimmed by 8 bases and 4 bases, with 15 bases remaining between them. The CDR3 is made up of 14 amino acids. The CDR3 protein is CASSVLGENQPQHF. CDR3 DNA sequence: TGTGCCAGCTCGGTTCTCGGGGAAAATCAGCCCCAGCATTTT. The variable domain in full, completed from reference TRBV7-9 and TRBJ1-5, reads DTGVSQNPRHKITKRGQNVTFRCDPISEHNRLYWYRQTLGQGPEFLTYFQNEAQLEKSRLLSDRFSAERPKGSFSTLEIQRTEQGDSAMYLCASSVLGENQPQHFGDGTRLSIL.

This chain links TRBV6-2 or TRBV6-3 with TRBJ2-5; 7 positions match TRBD2. The V gene end was trimmed by 2 bases and the J gene end by 1 base; junction bases not matched to a gene: 7. CDR1 and CDR2 (germline): MNHEY, SVGEGT. CDR3 length: 16 residues. This CDR3 reads CASSYQLAELQETQYF. Written as DNA, the CDR3 is TGTGCCAGCAGTTACCAGCTAGCGGAGCTCCAAGAGACCCAGTACTTC.

J is TRBJ2-3 and V is TRBV28; D possibly corresponds to TRBD2 (6 bases). V lost 5 bases, J lost 0 bases, and 12 bases lay in between. The CDR3 is made up of 15 amino acids. Germline CDR1 MDHEN, CDR2 SYDVKM. CDR3 in DNA: TGTGCCAGCAGTATTCAAGCGGGTAGCACAGATACGCAGTATTTT. Translation: CASSIQAGSTDTQYF.

This clone has a handful of counts. This chain connects TRBV11-2 to TRBJ2-4; D unclear. Germline CDR1 is SGHAT and CDR2 is FQNNGV. This CDR3 has 16 amino acids. Trimming left V 6 bases short and J 1 base short, with 16 bases between. CDR3 sequence (DNA): TGTGCCAGCAGGTCAGAGGACCCTTTCGCCAAAAACATTCAGTACTTC. Residues: CASRSEDPFAKNIQYF.

The chain employs TRBV5-4 and TRBJ2-1; 10 bases are a match to TRBD2. CDR1 and CDR2 (germline): SGHNT, YYREEE (reference sequence). V shed 2 bases and J 3 bases; nucleotides not matched to a gene: 2. The CDR3 sequence is 15 residues long. For the CDR3, the DNA is TGTGCCAGCAGCTTAAGCGGGGGGGTCTACAATGAGCAGTTCTTC. Amino acid sequence: CASSLSGGVYNEQFF.